Sequencing of this T cell receptor beta chain was carried out in a study of CD8+CD57+ T cells in acquired aplastic anemia. The use of genomic DNA as template underpinned the TCR beta VDJ and CDR3 profiling. TCRdb itself ran the reads through MiXCR, one entry per CDR3 protein. The data contain 310,000 or so distinct CDR3 sequences, approximately 60% of them seen just once; the ten biggest clones take up 1.3%. Germline CDR1 reads SGHAT; CDR2 reads FQNNGV. The CDR3 contains 16 residues. As to this clonotype: At one of its ends the junction is not consistent with the germline gene, which may arise from a read error.

Before being chosen for sequencing, patients had shown CD8+CD57+ cell expansion by flow cytometry. The enrolled patients all had severe acquired aplastic anemia. This clonotype originated in a human donor with aplastic anemia. The chain links TRBV11-2 to TRBJ1-2; D is perhaps TRBD1 (6 bases). Sequencing was carried out using sorted CD4+, CD8+, or CD8+CD57+ T cells (not recorded which) from PBMCs. The CDR3 region has the DNA TGTGCCAGCAGTTCAGAAGGGACACCGCAGTCCTATGGGTACACCTTC. Its protein is CASSSEGTPQSYGYTF.